This TCR beta chain was observed in a study of OX40 agonist ivuxolimab in advanced cancers. Study outcomes and limitations: With doses of 0.1-3.0 mg/kg, partial responders showed among the lowest clonal expansion.

Germline V gene data show CDR1 as LNHDA and CDR2 as SQIVND (reference sequence). Trimming left V 7 bases short and J 5 bases short, with 26 bases between. The CDR3 is 17 residues long. On this clone itself: Its matching antigen is unknown.

Sequencing was performed with immunoSEQ multiplex PCR; in TCRdb, only in-frame clones are kept and a portion is missing. Found here are about 96,000 clones, 90% of them singletons; the top ten hold roughly 1.6%. This sequence originates from an adult with an advanced solid tumor such as melanoma, head and neck, liver or kidney cancer. The sample here was CD4+ or CD8+ T cells sorted from blood, taken in a trial of the OX40 agonist ivuxolimab. The chain has TRBV19 and TRBJ1-1; maybe TRBD1 (5 bases). This chain's CDR3 is CASTLLPGPQEGTEAFF. The DNA of the CDR3 is TGTGCCAGTACTCTACTTCCGGGCCCGCAAGAGGGGACTGAAGCTTTCTTT.